This T cell receptor (beta chain) was sequenced in a study of blood T cell repertoires in COVID-19. Across the whole study: Samples of COVID-19 (acute and convalescent) were obtained from the United States, Italy and Spain.

Original processing notes: Reference gene primers were amplified, and this amplification served to estimate nucleated cell counts. Assay: immunoSEQ multiplex PCR; the TCRdb copy retains only in-frame clones and omits some. The DNA was the basis for D and trimming; V, J and clone size are from that table. Seen here are some 260,000 clones, over 75% observed once, and the top ten hold roughly 10%. Seattle patients were enrolled during active infection and followed longitudinally. The CDR3 length is 17 residues. Germline V gives CDR1 MDHEN, CDR2 SYDVKM. Trimming at V came to 6 bases and at J to 6 bases, leaving 10 bases not matched to a gene.

The chain recombines TRBV28 with TRBJ2-1; 14 nucleotides match TRBD2. The source material was peripheral blood. The receptor was derived from a woman in her 70s with COVID-19, enrolled during active disease. DNA for the CDR3: TGTGCCAGCAGCCGGGGACTAGCGGGAGCCCATCGCAATGAGCAGTTCTTC. It is translated as CASSRGLAGAHRNEQFF.